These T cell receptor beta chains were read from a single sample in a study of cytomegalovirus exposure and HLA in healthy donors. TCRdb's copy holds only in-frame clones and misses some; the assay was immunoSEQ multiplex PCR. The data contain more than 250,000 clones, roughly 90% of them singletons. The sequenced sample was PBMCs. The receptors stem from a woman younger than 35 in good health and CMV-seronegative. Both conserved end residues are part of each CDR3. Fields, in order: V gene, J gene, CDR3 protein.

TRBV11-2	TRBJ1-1	CASSPQGMYTEAFF
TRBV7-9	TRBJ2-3	CASSRWRGARTDTQYF
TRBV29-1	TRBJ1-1	CSAPGGWAGDDTEAFF
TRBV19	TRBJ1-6	CASSTLQGSPLHF
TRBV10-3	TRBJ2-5	CAISEVNLQETQYF
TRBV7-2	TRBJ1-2	CASSSPDRANNGYTF
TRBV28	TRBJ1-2	CASSDRGFKGDYGYTF
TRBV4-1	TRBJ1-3	CASSQGEGTVRSSGNTIYF
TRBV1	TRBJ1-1	CTRGSSGVDTEAFF
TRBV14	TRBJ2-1	CASSRLSGGNNEQFF
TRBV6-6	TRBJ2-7	CASSVGTGAEQYF
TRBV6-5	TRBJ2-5	CASSFGVGGQETQYF
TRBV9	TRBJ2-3	CASSYSLGTSGGVTDTQYF
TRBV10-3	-	CAISDPSQGLSYEQYF
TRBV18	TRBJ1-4	CASSVIQGTFNEKLFF
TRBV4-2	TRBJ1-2	CASSPTRDRQRFYGYTF
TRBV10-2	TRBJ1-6	CATWTNRNSPLHF
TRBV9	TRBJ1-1	CASSRGAAPEAFF
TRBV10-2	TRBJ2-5	CASRGTGTSLETQYF
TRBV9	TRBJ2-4	CASSAYSTGDPKNIQYF
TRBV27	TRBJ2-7	CASTPSWQTSRYEQYF
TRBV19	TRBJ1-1	CASSIDGLNTEAFF
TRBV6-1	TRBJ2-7	CASRPTGSYEQYF
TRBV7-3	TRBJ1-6	CASSLDAGPNSPLHF
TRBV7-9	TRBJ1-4	CASSLEGGNEKLFF
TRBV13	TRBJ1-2	CASRRTGESNYGYTF
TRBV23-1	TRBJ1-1	CASSHSLNTEAFF
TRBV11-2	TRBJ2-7	CASRKPGLALYEQYF
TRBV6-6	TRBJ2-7	CASSYERYEQYF
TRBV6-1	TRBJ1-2	CASSGQLNYGYTF
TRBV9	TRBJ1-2	CASSVGVGGNYGYTF
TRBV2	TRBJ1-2	CASSPLGQAYGYTF
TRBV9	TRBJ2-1	CASSVTSGGAYEQFF
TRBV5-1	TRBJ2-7	CASSLNPAASYEQYF
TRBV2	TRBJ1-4	CASSGRGINEKLFF
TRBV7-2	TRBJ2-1	CASRGLAGYNEQFF
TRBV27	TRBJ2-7	CASSPNRVPYEQYF
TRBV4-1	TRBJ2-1	CASSQDLGGSSYNEQFF
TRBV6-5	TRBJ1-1	CASSYGGFGTEAFF
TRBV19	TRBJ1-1	CASSIRDRDEAFF
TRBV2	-	CASRALPGTSGIKSSYEQYF
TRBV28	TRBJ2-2	CASSSPTGQGVNRGTGELFF
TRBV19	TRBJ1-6	CASSISRGNNSPLHF